Listed below are T cell receptor beta chains from one sample, sequenced in a study of response to subunit inactivated influenza vaccine. TCRdb called the RT-PCR reads again in MiXCR, with one record for every CDR3 protein. The sample holds 500,000 to 600,000 distinct CDR3 sequences, under 9% seen once. The sample here was PBMCs from blood, taken around 2 years after vaccination. All receptors come from a man aged 45 to 70 who received an inactivated influenza vaccine. Each CDR3 is given with its conserved first and last residue. Each record gives: CDR3 DNA, CDR3 protein, J gene, clone size, CDR3 length, D gene, V gene. The D gene is left open where the match is weak. Where a row states a size, it is once, few, many or the class of an expanded clone; other rows omit it.

cdr3_nt: TGTGCCAGCAGTTTTATGATTAGCCTCTACAATGAGCAGTTCTTC; cdr3_aa: CASSFMISLYNEQFF; j_call: TRBJ2-1; clone_size: few; cdr3_length: 15; d_call: .; v_call: TRBV27
cdr3_nt: TGCGCCAGCAGCCAAGGACAGGGGACCTATGGCTACACCTTC; cdr3_aa: CASSQGQGTYGYTF; j_call: TRBJ1-2; clone_size: few; cdr3_length: 14; d_call: TRBD1; v_call: TRBV5-1
cdr3_nt: TGTGCCAGCAGCTTAGATCGGGTCGGGAGCTCCTACAATGAGCAGTTCTTC; cdr3_aa: CASSLDRVGSSYNEQFF; j_call: TRBJ2-1; clone_size: many; cdr3_length: 17; d_call: .; v_call: TRBV11-2
cdr3_nt: TGTGCCAGCAGGGCGGGACGGCAGTACTTC; cdr3_aa: CASRAGRQYF; j_call: TRBJ2-7; clone_size: .; cdr3_length: 10; d_call: .; v_call: TRBV9
cdr3_nt: TGTGCCAGCAGCGTAGGACAGTACGTCTACGAGCAGTACTTC; cdr3_aa: CASSVGQYVYEQYF; j_call: TRBJ2-7; clone_size: .; cdr3_length: 14; d_call: .; v_call: TRBV5-5
cdr3_nt: TGTGCCAGCCGGACTAGCGGGAGGGGCGGGGAGCTGTTTTTT; cdr3_aa: CASRTSGRGGELFF; j_call: TRBJ2-2; clone_size: few; cdr3_length: 14; d_call: TRBD2; v_call: TRBV12-3/TRBV12-4
cdr3_nt: TGTGCCAGCACCCTCAATCAGGGTGTTGGCGGGGAGCTGTTTTTT; cdr3_aa: CASTLNQGVGGELFF; j_call: TRBJ2-2; clone_size: few; cdr3_length: 15; d_call: .; v_call: TRBV7-2
cdr3_nt: TGCAGTGCAGGAACTAGTATGGGGGATCGAGAGCAGTACTTC; cdr3_aa: CSAGTSMGDREQYF; j_call: TRBJ2-7; clone_size: few; cdr3_length: 14; d_call: .; v_call: TRBV20-1
cdr3_nt: TGCAGTGCAACTACCGGGACTAGCGGGAGCTTGAACGAGCAGTACTTC; cdr3_aa: CSATTGTSGSLNEQYF; j_call: TRBJ2-7; clone_size: few; cdr3_length: 16; d_call: TRBD2; v_call: TRBV20-1
cdr3_nt: TGCGCCAGCAGCCAAGGTCTAGCGGGGATTTACAATGAGCAGTTCTTC; cdr3_aa: CASSQGLAGIYNEQFF; j_call: TRBJ2-1; clone_size: many; cdr3_length: 16; d_call: TRBD2; v_call: TRBV4-3
cdr3_nt: TGTGCCAGCAGCCCCGGGGGGGCCATAGATACGCAGTATTTT; cdr3_aa: CASSPGGAIDTQYF; j_call: TRBJ2-3; clone_size: many; cdr3_length: 14; d_call: TRBD2; v_call: TRBV6-1
cdr3_nt: TGTGCCAGCAGCCAAGAAGCAGGGGGAAACTCACCCCTCCACTTT; cdr3_aa: CASSQEAGGNSPLHF; j_call: TRBJ1-6; clone_size: many; cdr3_length: 15; d_call: TRBD1; v_call: TRBV4-2
cdr3_nt: TGCAGCGTTTTTGGGCGTCACACAGATACGCAGTATTTT; cdr3_aa: CSVFGRHTDTQYF; j_call: TRBJ2-3; clone_size: few; cdr3_length: 13; d_call: .; v_call: TRBV29-1
cdr3_nt: TGCAGCGCTACGGGGGGGGTTGGGTCCTACAATGAGCAGTTCTTC; cdr3_aa: CSATGGVGSYNEQFF; j_call: TRBJ2-1; clone_size: many; cdr3_length: 15; d_call: TRBD2; v_call: TRBV29-1
cdr3_nt: TGTGCCATCAGTTCTAGCGGGGGGGCATCCACCGGGGAGCTGTTTTTT; cdr3_aa: CAISSSGGASTGELFF; j_call: TRBJ2-2; clone_size: .; cdr3_length: 16; d_call: TRBD2; v_call: TRBV10-3
cdr3_nt: TGCGCCAGCAGCCACTTAGACCTTTTTGAAAACACCGGGGAGCTGTTTTTT; cdr3_aa: CASSHLDLFENTGELFF; j_call: TRBJ2-2; clone_size: many; cdr3_length: 17; d_call: .; v_call: TRBV4-3
cdr3_nt: TGTGCCACCAGGCACCCAGGGAGCGAGACCCAGTACTTC; cdr3_aa: CATRHPGSETQYF; j_call: TRBJ2-5; clone_size: .; cdr3_length: 13; d_call: .; v_call: TRBV15
cdr3_nt: TGTGCCACCAGCAAAGACAGGGGACGGAATCAGCCCCAGCATTTT; cdr3_aa: CATSKDRGRNQPQHF; j_call: TRBJ1-5; clone_size: few; cdr3_length: 15; d_call: TRBD1; v_call: TRBV15
cdr3_nt: TGCAGTGCTAGCCCCCGTGACCATTTTAGGAACACTGAAGCTTTCTTT; cdr3_aa: CSASPRDHFRNTEAFF; j_call: TRBJ1-1; clone_size: many; cdr3_length: 16; d_call: .; v_call: TRBV20-1
cdr3_nt: TGCAGTGCTAGACAGGGAGGCGGGGGTACCCCACTGGAGCAGTACTTC; cdr3_aa: CSARQGGGGTPLEQYF; j_call: TRBJ2-7; clone_size: few; cdr3_length: 16; d_call: TRBD2; v_call: TRBV20-1
cdr3_nt: TGCGCCAGCAGCCCGCGACAGGGTTGGCCCGAGTACTTC; cdr3_aa: CASSPRQGWPEYF; j_call: TRBJ2-7; clone_size: many; cdr3_length: 13; d_call: TRBD1; v_call: TRBV4-3
cdr3_nt: TGTGCCAGTAGTATCGGGACGCCAATTTACATGAACACTGAAGCTTTCTTT; cdr3_aa: CASSIGTPIYMNTEAFF; j_call: TRBJ1-1; clone_size: .; cdr3_length: 17; d_call: .; v_call: TRBV19
cdr3_nt: TGTGCCAGCAGCACCCAGGGGCAGGGAAGGACTGAAGCTTTCTTT; cdr3_aa: CASSTQGQGRTEAFF; j_call: TRBJ1-1; clone_size: few; cdr3_length: 15; d_call: .; v_call: TRBV6-2/TRBV6-3
cdr3_nt: TGTGCCAGCAGTTTACCAAGAGGAGGCTACACCTTC; cdr3_aa: CASSLPRGGYTF; j_call: TRBJ1-2; clone_size: many; cdr3_length: 12; d_call: .; v_call: TRBV28
cdr3_nt: TGTGCCAGCAGCAAAGGTGTCCCCCCCGAAGCTTTCTTT; cdr3_aa: CASSKGVPPEAFF; j_call: TRBJ1-1; clone_size: few; cdr3_length: 13; d_call: .; v_call: TRBV21-1
cdr3_nt: TGTGCCAGCAGTTACCCATTGGGCGGCTACACCTTC; cdr3_aa: CASSYPLGGYTF; j_call: TRBJ1-2; clone_size: many; cdr3_length: 12; d_call: .; v_call: TRBV6-2/TRBV6-3
cdr3_nt: TGCAGTGCTCCTCAGGGAATTGGGGAGACCCAGTACTTC; cdr3_aa: CSAPQGIGETQYF; j_call: TRBJ2-5; clone_size: many; cdr3_length: 13; d_call: .; v_call: TRBV20-1
cdr3_nt: TGCGCCAGCAGCTTGGAGAACAGTCGAGAAATCTCCTACGAGCAGTACTTC; cdr3_aa: CASSLENSREISYEQYF; j_call: TRBJ2-7; clone_size: few; cdr3_length: 17; d_call: .; v_call: TRBV5-1
cdr3_nt: TGTGCCAGCAGCCAAATAGGGACAGGGTCGACTAAACTGTTTTTT; cdr3_aa: CASSQIGTGSTKLFF; j_call: TRBJ1-4; clone_size: few; cdr3_length: 15; d_call: TRBD1; v_call: TRBV4-2
cdr3_nt: TGTGCCAGCAGCGTATCCATCCAAGAGACCCAGTACTTC; cdr3_aa: CASSVSIQETQYF; j_call: TRBJ2-5; clone_size: .; cdr3_length: 13; d_call: .; v_call: TRBV9
cdr3_nt: TGTGCCAGCAGCTTCCTAGCGGCTACCTACAATGAGCAGTTCTTC; cdr3_aa: CASSFLAATYNEQFF; j_call: TRBJ2-1; clone_size: .; cdr3_length: 15; d_call: TRBD2; v_call: TRBV7-2
cdr3_nt: TGTGCCAGCAGTATTTTTAGGATGGTCGAGCAGTACTTC; cdr3_aa: CASSIFRMVEQYF; j_call: TRBJ2-7; clone_size: few; cdr3_length: 13; d_call: .; v_call: TRBV6-2/TRBV6-3
cdr3_nt: TGCAGTGCTAGAGGGGGGGCTAGCGGGAGTGCAGATACGCAGTATTTT; cdr3_aa: CSARGGASGSADTQYF; j_call: TRBJ2-3; clone_size: few; cdr3_length: 16; d_call: TRBD2; v_call: TRBV20-1
cdr3_nt: TGTGCCAGCAGGGAGCGGGAGTTCTACAATGAGCAGTTCTTC; cdr3_aa: CASREREFYNEQFF; j_call: TRBJ2-1; clone_size: few; cdr3_length: 14; d_call: TRBD2; v_call: TRBV5-5
cdr3_nt: TGCGCCAGCAGCCAAACGACTAGCGGGATCTACGAGCAGTACTTC; cdr3_aa: CASSQTTSGIYEQYF; j_call: TRBJ2-7; clone_size: many; cdr3_length: 15; d_call: TRBD2; v_call: TRBV4-3
cdr3_nt: TGTGCCAGCAGCTTTGGACGATCAGATACGCAGTATTTT; cdr3_aa: CASSFGRSDTQYF; j_call: TRBJ2-3; clone_size: .; cdr3_length: 13; d_call: .; v_call: TRBV9
cdr3_nt: TGCGCCAGCAGCCCTCAGATTAGGGACACTGAAGCTTTCTTT; cdr3_aa: CASSPQIRDTEAFF; j_call: TRBJ1-1; clone_size: few; cdr3_length: 14; d_call: .; v_call: TRBV5-1
cdr3_nt: TGTGCCAGGATATCGGGGGGGGTTTGGGACAATGAGCAGTTCTTC; cdr3_aa: CARISGGVWDNEQFF; j_call: TRBJ2-1; clone_size: many; cdr3_length: 15; d_call: TRBD2; v_call: TRBV6-1
cdr3_nt: TGCAGTGCTTCACTAGCGGCGAACACCGGGGAGCTGTTTTTT; cdr3_aa: CSASLAANTGELFF; j_call: TRBJ2-2; clone_size: .; cdr3_length: 14; d_call: TRBD2; v_call: TRBV20-1
cdr3_nt: TGTGCCATCAGTGAACTGACAGGGCTTTCTGGAAACACCATATATTTT; cdr3_aa: CAISELTGLSGNTIYF; j_call: TRBJ1-3; clone_size: .; cdr3_length: 16; d_call: TRBD1; v_call: TRBV10-3
cdr3_nt: TGTGCCAGCAGTTACAAGACAGGACAGGGCTCCTACAATGAGCAGTTCTTC; cdr3_aa: CASSYKTGQGSYNEQFF; j_call: TRBJ2-1; clone_size: few; cdr3_length: 17; d_call: TRBD1; v_call: TRBV6-2/TRBV6-3
cdr3_nt: TGCAGCGTGGACAGGGGGGGGTACGAGCAGTACTTC; cdr3_aa: CSVDRGGYEQYF; j_call: TRBJ2-7; clone_size: .; cdr3_length: 12; d_call: TRBD1; v_call: TRBV29-1
cdr3_nt: TGTGCCAGCAGCTTAGTAGCTGGGGCGAACACTGAAGCTTTCTTT; cdr3_aa: CASSLVAGANTEAFF; j_call: TRBJ1-1; clone_size: few; cdr3_length: 15; d_call: .; v_call: TRBV7-2
cdr3_nt: TGTGCCTGGAGTAGGGGGACGAACACTGAAGCTTTCTTT; cdr3_aa: CAWSRGTNTEAFF; j_call: TRBJ1-1; clone_size: few; cdr3_length: 13; d_call: .; v_call: TRBV30
cdr3_nt: TGTGCCAGCAGCCAGGACGGGACTAGCGCATCCTACAATGAGCAGTTCTTC; cdr3_aa: CASSQDGTSASYNEQFF; j_call: TRBJ2-1; clone_size: few; cdr3_length: 17; d_call: TRBD2; v_call: TRBV3-1
cdr3_nt: TGTGCCACCAGCGGAGGAAGGCAGGGATTAAAGTACGAGCAGTACTTC; cdr3_aa: CATSGGRQGLKYEQYF; j_call: TRBJ2-7; clone_size: few; cdr3_length: 16; d_call: .; v_call: TRBV15
cdr3_nt: TGTGCCAGCAGCTTGGGCGGGGGGTCTGGCACAGATACGCAGTATTTT; cdr3_aa: CASSLGGGSGTDTQYF; j_call: TRBJ2-3; clone_size: few; cdr3_length: 16; d_call: TRBD2; v_call: TRBV7-2
cdr3_nt: TGTGCCAGCAGCCCGGAGACTGGGGGCAGTGGCTACACCTTC; cdr3_aa: CASSPETGGSGYTF; j_call: TRBJ1-2; clone_size: .; cdr3_length: 14; d_call: .; v_call: TRBV4-2
cdr3_nt: TGTGCCAGCAGTCCAAGCCGGGACAGCTCCTACGAGCAGTACTTC; cdr3_aa: CASSPSRDSSYEQYF; j_call: TRBJ2-7; clone_size: many; cdr3_length: 15; d_call: TRBD1; v_call: TRBV6-1
cdr3_nt: TGTGCCAGCAGCCAAGCGGGGCGGGGACCCTACGAGCAGTACTTC; cdr3_aa: CASSQAGRGPYEQYF; j_call: TRBJ2-7; clone_size: few; cdr3_length: 15; d_call: .; v_call: TRBV4-2
cdr3_nt: TGTGCCATCAGTGAGTCGTGGGGGGGACCGAACACTGAAGCTTTCTTT; cdr3_aa: CAISESWGGPNTEAFF; j_call: TRBJ1-1; clone_size: many; cdr3_length: 16; d_call: .; v_call: TRBV10-3
cdr3_nt: TGTGCCAGCAGTTACACCTACAATGAGCAGTTCTTC; cdr3_aa: CASSYTYNEQFF; j_call: TRBJ2-1; clone_size: .; cdr3_length: 12; d_call: .; v_call: TRBV6-2/TRBV6-3
cdr3_nt: TGTGCCAGCAGCTACACTGACAGGGGAACTGAAGCTTTCTTT; cdr3_aa: CASSYTDRGTEAFF; j_call: TRBJ1-1; clone_size: few; cdr3_length: 14; d_call: TRBD1; v_call: TRBV11-1
cdr3_nt: TGCAGTGCTAGAGATTCGGGACAGGGTGGAAACACCATATATTTT; cdr3_aa: CSARDSGQGGNTIYF; j_call: TRBJ1-3; clone_size: few; cdr3_length: 15; d_call: TRBD1; v_call: TRBV20-1